Below are 14 T cell receptor beta chains sequenced from a single sample in a study of beta chain features in type 1 diabetes. Study-level findings and limits: Researchers report that Type 1 diabetes patients had moderately but significantly shorter TCRB CDR3s across all four CD4+ subsets.

These TCRs are of unknown antigen specificity. Reverse transcription of all isolated RNA meant that expressed TCRB transcripts were sequenced. Sequencing was performed with immunoSEQ multiplex PCR; in TCRdb, only in-frame clones are kept and a portion is missing. Altogether around 150,000 clones are present, 9% to 12% being singletons, with the ten largest covering more than 0.4%. The source material was central memory CD4+ T cells from blood. These TCRs come from a young man with type 1 diabetes.

This clone was detected only a few times. This chain links TRBV9 with TRBJ2-5; D is unresolved. The germline CDR1 and CDR2 sequences are SGDLS and YYNGEE. CDR3 length: 15 residues. Trimming cost V 4 bases and J 2 bases, with 15 bases left between them. In nucleotides, the CDR3 is TGTGCCAGCAGCCCCCTCGCTGCACATCAAGAGACCCAGTACTTC. This codes for CASSPLAAHQETQYF.

With respect to this clone: Other DNA sequences in this specimen translate into the identical CDR3. The chain joins TRBV11-2 to TRBJ2-2; D gene ambiguous. Between the trimmed V and J ends, which lost 1 base and 4 bases, there was a span of 7 bases. The CDR3 has 14 amino acids. From germline, CDR1 is SGHAT and CDR2 FQNNGV. The CDR3 sequence is CASSLASRTGELFF. In DNA form, the CDR3 reads TGTGCCAGCAGCTTAGCCTCCCGCACCGGGGAGCTGTTTTTT.

The CDR3 DNA reads TGTGCCAGCAGCCCCGGGACACCTGGGCAAGAGACCCAGTACTTC. Translating it yields CASSPGTPGQETQYF. The rearrangement links TRBV5-4 to TRBJ2-5, with D possibly TRBD1 on 6 matching bases. The CDR3 runs 15 residues. V was trimmed by 4 bases and J by 2 bases, leaving 15 bases between them. Germline CDR1 is SGHNT and CDR2 is YYREEE (reference sequence).

The rearrangement joins TRBV7-9 to TRBJ1-5; no reliable D call. CDR1 and CDR2 from the germline V gene are SEHNR and FQNEAQ (reference sequence). The CDR3 has 15 residues. V gave up 1 base and J gave up 6 bases, with 13 bases separating them. CDR3 residues: CASSLGESAGQPQHF. CDR3 sequence (DNA): TGTGCCAGCAGCTTAGGGGAGTCAGCCGGTCAGCCCCAGCATTTT.

This clone has a handful of counts. V gene TRBV19 combines with J gene TRBJ2-3, with a tentative D call TRBD2 (5 bases). This CDR3 contains 14 residues. Trimming stripped 8 bases from V and 2 bases from J, with 14 bases between. Germline loops: CDR1 LNHDA, CDR2 SQIVND (reference sequence). In DNA, the CDR3 is TGTGCCAGTCGGCCGAGGGAGAACACAGATACGCAGTATTTT. Its translation: CASRPRENTDTQYF.

This clone turned up a few times. The DNA of the CDR3 is TGTGCCAGCAGCAACCCTGGGGGGATCTCCTACAATGAGCAGTTCTTC. Its protein product is CASSNPGGISYNEQFF. The chain links TRBV5-4 to TRBJ2-1; maybe TRBD2 (6 bases). V gave up 4 bases and J gave up 0 bases, with 14 bases separating them. The germline gives CDR1 SGHNT, CDR2 YYREEE (reference sequence). This CDR3 is 16 amino acids long.

This clone was counted a few times. The sample has other DNA sequences that encode this CDR3 too. CDR3 in amino acids: CASSEQGANTGELFF. As DNA, the CDR3 is TGTGCCAGCAGTGAGCAGGGGGCGAACACCGGGGAGCTGTTTTTT. This rearrangement joins TRBV2 to TRBJ2-2, with TRBD1 matching 7 bases. CDR3 size: 15 residues. CDR1 and CDR2 (germline): SNHLY, FYNNEI. The V and J ends lost 3 bases and 0 bases, in that order; junction bases with no gene match: 1.

This clone was observed a handful of times. The genes are TRBV14 and TRBJ2-1; 10 positions agree with TRBD1. The CDR3 extends over 17 amino acids. V gave up 3 bases and J gave up 6 bases; unmatched junction bases: 11. CDR1 and CDR2 from the germline V gene are SGHDN and FVKESK. CDR3 coding DNA: TGTGCCAGCAGCCACCTTGGGGACAGGGGAGTTGGCAATGAGCAGTTCTTC. Encoded protein: CASSHLGDRGVGNEQFF. The full variable domain, rest sourced from reference TRBV14 and TRBJ2-1, is EAGVTQFPSHSVIEKGQTVTLRCDPISGHDNLYWYRRVMGKEIKFLLHFVKESKQDESGMPNNRFLAERTGGTYSTLKVQPAELEDSGVYFCASSHLGDRGVGNEQFFGPGTRLTVL.

J is TRBJ1-3 and V is TRBV29-1, with D hard to call. This CDR3 comprises 12 residues. V lost 7 bases to trimming and J lost 1 base, with 8 bases between them. Germline assignment: CDR1 SQVTM and CDR2 ANQGSEA. The CDR3 region has the DNA TGCAGCGGTCAGTTTTCTGGAAACACCATATATTTT. This sequence encodes CSGQFSGNTIYF.

This chain links TRBV7-2 with TRBJ1-2, with 8 bases identical to TRBD1. Losses at the gene ends were 5 bases for V and 9 bases for J; bases not matched to a gene: 8. The CDR3 is made up of 13 amino acids. Germline assignment: CDR1 SGHTA and CDR2 FQGNSA. The DNA of the CDR3 is TGTGCCAGCAGCGCCGGGACAGGAGTGCGCTACACCTTC. It encodes CASSAGTGVRYTF. Full variable domain (remainder filled in from reference TRBV7-2 and TRBJ1-2): GAGVSQSPSNKVTEKGKDVELRCDPISGHTALYWYRQSLGQGLEFLIYFQGNSAPDKSGLPSDRFSAERTGGSVSTLTIQRTQQEDSAVYLCASSAGTGVRYTFGSGTRLTVV.

V gene TRBV10-3 combines with J gene TRBJ2-3; D not certain. V was cut by 4 bases and J by 1 base, with 15 bases left in between. Germline CDR1 and CDR2: ENHRY and SYGVKD. The CDR3 is made up of 16 amino acids. CDR3 region: CAISGSSLPRTDTQYF. CDR3 coding DNA: TGTGCCATCAGTGGATCAAGCCTGCCCCGCACAGATACGCAGTATTTT.

This clone was detected only a few times. The gene calls are TRBV14 and TRBJ2-1; no clear D. The germline V and J ends were trimmed by 0 bases and 0 bases, with 9 bases remaining between them. This CDR3 has 16 residues. Germline loops: CDR1 SGHDN, CDR2 FVKESK. Here the CDR3 DNA reads TGTGCCAGCAGCCAAGATCAGTGGAGCTCCTACAATGAGCAGTTCTTC. It translates to CASSQDQWSSYNEQFF.

The chain links TRBV7-2 to TRBJ2-7; tentatively, D is TRBD2 (7 bases). Germline values: CDR1 SGHTA, CDR2 FQGNSA. V lost 2 bases to trimming and J lost 2 bases, with 13 bases between them. CDR3 length equals 15 residues. CDR3 sequence (DNA): TGTGCCAGCAGCTTATCTGGCGGGGGCCCCTACGAGCAGTACTTC. This translates into CASSLSGGGPYEQYF.

The gene calls are TRBV5-1 and TRBJ2-1; 10 nucleotides match TRBD2. V was pared by 2 bases and J by 4 bases, with 3 bases of the junction left unmatched. Germline loops: CDR1 SGHRS, CDR2 YFSETQ. The CDR3 has 15 residues. DNA of the CDR3: TGCGCCAGCAGCTTTCTAGCGGGAGAATACAATGAGCAGTTCTTC. Translation gives CASSFLAGEYNEQFF.